This T cell receptor beta chain derives from a study of beta chain features in type 1 diabetes. Study background: Similarity in age, gender and cell yields was seen between patients and healthy donors. Study results and limitations: Shorter TCRB CDR3s, moderately but significantly so, were found in Type 1 diabetes patients in all four CD4+ subsets. Fewer insertions but more deletions were seen at VDJ junctions in type 1 diabetes patients. The study left unresolved whether HLA type influences TCRB rearrangement. The naive, central memory and Treg TCRB repertoires looked more alike in patients than they did in healthy donors.

This clone was recorded a few times. No antigen is known for it. Germline CDR1 is MDHEN and CDR2 is SYDVKM. Between the trimmed V and J ends, which lost 5 bases and 2 bases, there was a span of 4 bases. The CDR3 has 11 residues. Since all of the isolated RNA was reverse transcribed, expressed TCRB transcripts were what got sequenced. Here immunoSEQ multiplex PCR was the method, and the copy in TCRdb shows in-frame clones only, minus some. This sample yields 600,000 or so clones, of which under 15% are seen a single time; approximately 0.11% belongs to the top ten. This rearrangement joins TRBV28 to TRBJ2-7; no definite D call. Material: naive CD4+ T cells from blood. This clonotype was obtained from a man aged 30 to 39 with type 1 diabetes. CDR3 in amino acids: CASSQTYEQYF. The CDR3 DNA follows: TGTGCCAGCAGTCAAACCTACGAGCAGTACTTC.